The 25 T cell receptor beta chains in this list originate from one sample, sequenced in a study of Graves' ophthalmopathy and Graves' hyperthyroidism. Amplifying from RNA transcripts, the study obtained TCR beta CDR3 regions. First-round RT-PCR with HTBI primers preceded a second-round multiplex PCR. TCRdb itself ran the multiplex PCR reads through MiXCR, one entry per CDR3 protein. The sample gives more than 1,000,000 distinct CDR3 sequences, about two fifths of which show up once; around 10% is in the top ten. The source material was peripheral blood or thyroid tissue (not recorded which). The receptors were sampled from an adult man with Graves' hyperthyroidism.

There are a few counts of this clonotype. A clone one base away is much larger, so this may be a read error. V and J are TRBV7-9 and TRBJ1-4; no definite D call. The V gene's germline CDR1 is SEHNR and CDR2 FQNEAQ (reference sequence). The CDR3 loop spans 15 amino acids. Between the trimmed V and J ends, which lost 1 base and 12 bases, there was a span of 18 bases. DNA for the CDR3: TGTGCCAGCAGCTTAGTGGGCCATGAGCGTCCCGAACTGTTTTTT. Its protein is CASSLVGHERPELFF.

The chain recombines TRBV5-1 with TRBJ2-5, with 15 bases identical to TRBD2. The V gene end was trimmed by 3 bases and the J gene end by 5 bases; junction bases not matched to a gene: 11. Germline CDR1 is SGHRS and CDR2 is YFSETQ. The CDR3 totals 18 residues. The CDR3 sequence is CASSSGLAGGPEGETQYF. The CDR3 DNA sequence: TGCGCCAGCAGCTCCGGACTAGCGGGAGGGCCGGAGGGGGAGACCCAGTACTTC.

This clonotype was recorded at least ten times. The genes are TRBV15 and TRBJ2-7; 8 bases fit TRBD1. The CDR3 sequence is 13 residues long. Looked up from germline, CDR1 is LNHNV and CDR2 is YYDKDF (reference sequence). Germline trimming cut 7 bases from V and 4 bases from J; bases unmatched to any gene: 6. CDR3 in DNA: TGTGCCACCAAGGACAGGGTTTCTTACGAGCAGTACTTC. It codes for CATKDRVSYEQYF.

This clonotype was counted many times. The chain recombines TRBV12-3 or TRBV12-4 with TRBJ1-1; D call uncertain. V was trimmed by 3 bases and J by 1 base, leaving 9 bases between them. The CDR3 loop spans 14 amino acids. The CDR3 region has the DNA TGTGCCAGCAGTTTCGAAGGGAGGAACACTGAAGCTTTCTTT. It translates to CASSFEGRNTEAFF.

V usage is TRBV7-3 and J usage is TRBJ2-7, with a weak D call TRBD2 (5 bases). Trimming cost V 6 bases and J 3 bases, with 15 bases left between them. The length of the CDR3 is 14 residues. Germline CDR1 SGHTA, CDR2 FQGTGA. The CDR3 loop reads CASSPPARGYEQYF. The CDR3 region has the DNA TGTGCCAGCAGTCCCCCGGCCCGGGGCTACGAGCAGTACTTC.

This clonotype showed up many times. V and J are TRBV6-6 and TRBJ1-2; D ambiguous. The V gene's germline CDR1 is MNHNY and CDR2 SVGAGI (reference sequence). This CDR3 spans 14 amino acids. V shed 8 bases and J shed 3 bases, with 16 bases lying between them. The chain's CDR3 is CASSSSGGYYGYTF. CDR3 nucleotide sequence: TGTGCCAGCTCGTCCTCCGGCGGATACTATGGCTACACCTTC.

This clonotype was seen at least ten times. This rearrangement joins TRBV29-1 to TRBJ1-2; D perhaps matches TRBD1 (5 bases). Germline values: CDR1 SQVTM, CDR2 ANQGSEA. The CDR3 loop spans 14 amino acids. Trimming took 3 bases from V and 4 from J, leaving 15 bases between them. The CDR3 region is CSVDASGTAYGYTF. Here the CDR3 DNA reads TGCAGCGTTGACGCCTCCGGGACGGCCTATGGCTACACCTTC.

The V call is TRBV7-4, the J call TRBJ2-7; TRBD2 matches at 9 bases. Germline assignment: CDR1 SGHVT and CDR2 SQSDAQ. The CDR3 has 24 amino acids. After removal of 8 bases from V and 0 bases from J, the junction contained 35 bases not matched to a gene. CDR3 residues: CASGPRLRDGVGELASGISYEQYF. The CDR3, as DNA: TGTGCCAGCGGCCCTAGGTTGCGGGACGGAGTAGGAGAATTGGCTAGCGGGATCTCCTACGAGCAGTACTTC.

This clonotype was counted many times. The rearrangement joins TRBV19 to TRBJ1-5; D is perhaps TRBD1 (5 bases). The CDR3 spans 17 residues. V gave up 3 bases and J gave up 6 bases, with 21 bases separating them. Germline loops: CDR1 LNHDA, CDR2 SQIVND (reference sequence). CDR3: CASSIRFTRDFLQPQHF. CDR3 nucleotides: TGTGCCAGTAGTATCCGCTTCACCCGGGACTTCCTTCAGCCCCAGCATTTT.

This clonotype turned up a few times. The chain employs TRBV7-9 and TRBJ2-7; D perhaps matches TRBD2 (6 bases). Germline-derived CDR1 and CDR2 are SEHNR and FQNEAQ (reference sequence). V lost 2 bases to trimming and J lost 0 bases, with 14 bases between them. The CDR3 has 16 amino acids. CDR3 amino acids: CASSLLGGTGSYEQYF. The CDR3 DNA reads TGTGCCAGCAGCTTATTAGGCGGGACCGGCTCCTACGAGCAGTACTTC.

This clonotype was picked up a small number of times. A single base separates this from a much larger clone, so it may be a read error. The gene calls are TRBV7-2 and TRBJ1-4, with D perhaps matching TRBD1 (5 bases). Per the germline V gene, CDR1 is SGHTA and CDR2 is FQGNSA. The CDR3 length is 15 residues. The DNA of the CDR3 is TGTGCCGGCAGCTTAGTCGCAGGGACGAATGAAAAACTGTTTTTT. It encodes CAGSLVAGTNEKLFF.

There are many counts of this clonotype. The chain recombines TRBV19 with TRBJ2-7; D unclear. Germline V gene lookup returns CDR1 LNHDA and CDR2 SQIVND (reference sequence). V lost 6 bases and J 7 bases, leaving 16 bases between the germline ends. CDR3 length: 13 residues. Here the CDR3 reads CASSSWGSREQYF. In DNA, the CDR3 is TGTGCCAGTAGCAGTTGGGGTAGCCGTGAGCAGTACTTC.

The chain links TRBV6-1 to TRBJ2-5; no clear D. From germline, CDR1 is MNHNS and CDR2 SASEGT. The V end was cut by 0 bases, the J end by 6 bases, with 5 bases between. This CDR3 region has 12 residues. The CDR3: CASSEARQTQYF. CDR3 nucleotide sequence: TGTGCCAGCAGTGAAGCGCGACAGACCCAGTACTTC.

This clonotype was seen only a few times. This chain joins TRBV5-6 and TRBJ1-4, with a tentative D call TRBD1 (6 bases). With 3 bases removed from V and 8 bases from J, the gap between germline ends came to 17 bases. The germline CDR1 and CDR2 sequences are SGHDT and YYEEEE. CDR3 length: 15 residues. As DNA, the CDR3 is TGTGCCAGCAGCTCCGGGACAATGGAAGAGGAAAAACTGTTTTTT. Translation gives CASSSGTMEEEKLFF.

A word on this clonotype: Its ends do not fully match the called genes, so a read error is possible. This rearrangement joins TRBV7-2 to TRBJ1-5, with 7 nucleotides matching TRBD1. The CDR3 contains 15 residues. Germline assignment: CDR1 SGHTA and CDR2 FQGNSA. The CDR3 bases are TGTGCCGGCAGCTACGACAGGGTGAGCAATCAGCCCCAGCATTTT. Protein: CAGSYDRVSNQPQHF.

This clonotype was counted only a few times. In DNA, the CDR3 is TGTGCCAGCAGCTTATTGGGGCAGACTTACACTGAAGCTTTCTTT. Translation gives CASSLLGQTYTEAFF. The rearrangement uses TRBV7-2 and TRBJ1-1, with D perhaps TRBD1 (5 bases). The V and J ends lost 2 bases and 3 bases respectively, with 13 bases between them. Looked up from germline, CDR1 is SGHTA and CDR2 is FQGNSA. The CDR3 runs to 15 residues.

This chain joins TRBV15 and TRBJ2-5; 14 bases line up with TRBD2. The CDR3 spans 19 residues. V was pared by 5 bases and J by 2 bases, with 13 bases of the junction left unmatched. Germline V gene data show CDR1 as LNHNV and CDR2 as YYDKDF (reference sequence). The CDR3 region is CATSVGTSGSWGGQETQYF. The CDR3, as DNA: TGTGCCACCAGCGTCGGGACTAGCGGGAGTTGGGGGGGACAAGAGACCCAGTACTTC.

CDR3 DNA: TGTGCCAGCAGACCGTGGGGGGCCATACAAGAGACCCAGTACTTC. This sequence encodes CASRPWGAIQETQYF. The chain couples TRBV27 to TRBJ2-5, with D perhaps assigned TRBD1 or TRBD2 (6 bases each). Trimming stripped 6 bases from V and 2 bases from J, with 16 bases between. This CDR3 is 15 amino acids long. Germline V gene data show CDR1 as MNHEY and CDR2 as SMNVEV (reference sequence).

This clonotype was seen repeatedly, ten times or more. CDR3 amino acids: CASSLRAGLGNYGYTF. CDR3 coding DNA: TGTGCCAGCAGCTTGCGGGCGGGACTCGGGAACTATGGCTACACCTTC. The chain has TRBV11-2 and TRBJ1-2, with a tentative D call TRBD1 (5 bases). The V end lost 3 bases, the J end lost 2 bases, and 16 bases lay between the germline ends. The CDR3 contains 16 residues. Germline V gene sequence: CDR1 SGHAT, CDR2 FQNNGV. Using reference TRBV11-2 and TRBJ1-2 for the parts outside the CDR3, the full variable domain is EAGVAQSPRYKIIEKRQSVAFWCNPISGHATLYWYQQILGQGPKLLIQFQNNGVVDDSQLPKDRFSAERLKGVDSTLKIQPAKLEDSAVYLCASSLRAGLGNYGYTFGSGTRLTVV.

At least ten counts were recorded for this clonotype. CDR3 in amino acids: CASSPGTGWETQYF. The DNA for the CDR3 is TGTGCCAGCAGCCCCGGGACAGGATGGGAGACCCAGTACTTC. The chain has TRBV7-3 and TRBJ2-5; 8 bases align to TRBD1. Germline CDR1 SGHTA, CDR2 FQGTGA. V dropped 5 bases and J dropped 5; count of bases not matched to a gene: 7. The CDR3 consists of 14 residues.

This clonotype was observed at least ten times. The chain has TRBV6-5 and TRBJ1-1, with D perhaps TRBD1 (5 bases). The germline gives CDR1 MNHEY, CDR2 SVGAGI. With 2 bases removed from V and 5 bases from J, the gap between germline ends came to 12 bases. The CDR3 sequence is 14 residues long. The DNA for the CDR3 is TGTGCCAGCAGTTACCGAAGGGGAGCGACTGAAGCTTTCTTT. It is translated as CASSYRRGATEAFF.

This sequence joins TRBV7-2 and TRBJ1-5, with 7 bases identical to TRBD1. With V trimmed by 6 bases and J by 11 bases, 13 bases remained unmatched. The CDR3 is made up of 14 amino acids. Germline CDR1 and CDR2: SGHTA and FQGNSA. CDR3 bases: TGTGCCAGCAGACCTGACAGGGCGGGGGTTACCCAGCATTTT. As protein: CASRPDRAGVTQHF.

This clonotype came up a few times. This chain connects TRBV28 to TRBJ1-5; D gene uncertain. Trimming left V 6 bases short and J 7 bases short, with 10 bases between. Germline-derived CDR1 and CDR2 are MDHEN and SYDVKM. The CDR3 runs to 12 residues. The CDR3 spells CASRVSRQPQHF. The CDR3, as DNA: TGTGCCAGCAGGGTGAGTCGGCAGCCCCAGCATTTT.

In regard to this clonotype: Just one base apart from a much larger clone, this may be a read error. The chain carries TRBV9 and TRBJ1-1; D is ambiguous. Germline lookup yields CDR1 SGDLS and CDR2 YYNGEE. The germline V and J ends were trimmed by 0 bases and 7 bases, with 16 bases remaining between them. CDR3 length: 15 residues. The CDR3 bases are TGTGCCAGCAGCGTAGCTAGTCTTACAGCAGGTGAAGCTTTCTTT. Translating gives CASSVASLTAGEAFF.

This chain joins TRBV6-5 and TRBJ1-1; D is ambiguous. Trimming removed 0 bases from V and 2 bases from J, with 10 bases in between. CDR3 length: 15 amino acids. Germline lookup yields CDR1 MNHEY and CDR2 SVGAGI. DNA of the CDR3: TGTGCCAGCAGTTACTCAGGGCAGACAAACACTGAAGCTTTCTTT. Translated: CASSYSGQTNTEAFF.